The 21 T cell receptor beta chains reported below all come from one sample, sequenced in a study of T cells after yellow fever vaccination. MiXCR was run by TCRdb on the 5' RACE reads, yielding one entry per CDR3 protein. This table has around 300,000 distinct CDR3 sequences, approximately 4.5% appearing once. This specimen consisted of PBMCs, obtained 15 days after the yellow fever booster vaccination. These TCRs come from a young man who received the YFV17D yellow fever vaccine.

In its sample, this clonotype was seen many times. The junction does not match germline at one end; this may be a read error. The chain uses TRBV5-1 and TRBJ2-5; perhaps TRBD1 as D (5 bases). Germline assignment: CDR1 SGHRS and CDR2 YFSETQ. The CDR3 has 14 amino acids. The CDR3: CASSLGRARETQYF. The CDR3 bases are TGTGCCAGCAGCTTGGGCAGGGCGAGAGAGACCCAGTACTTC.

In this sample, this clonotype turned up many times. V and J are TRBV12-3 or TRBV12-4 and TRBJ2-5, with 7 bases aligning to TRBD1. V lost 7 bases and J lost 10; bases outside the gene matches: 15. The CDR3 length is 14 residues. CDR3 bases: TGTGCCAGCAACCCAATTCAGGGGGAATCCGTCCAGTACTTC. Amino acids: CASNPIQGESVQYF.

The chain is built from TRBV11-2 and TRBJ2-7; weak D call: TRBD2 (5 bases). This CDR3 is 14 amino acids long. V was clipped by 3 bases and J by 3 bases, with 12 bases between them. Germline V CDR1 and CDR2: SGHAT, FQNNGV. The CDR3 protein is CASSFSEGSYEQYF. In DNA, the CDR3 is TGTGCCAGCAGCTTTAGTGAGGGTAGCTACGAGCAGTACTTC.

The sample holds many counts of this clonotype. V usage is TRBV28 and J usage is TRBJ2-5; maybe TRBD1 (6 bases). In germline, CDR1 is MDHEN, CDR2 SYDVKM. The length of the CDR3 is 14 residues. Between the trimmed V and J ends, which lost 6 bases and 5 bases, there was a span of 16 bases. CDR3 amino acids: CASRGRGRWETQYF. CDR3 DNA: TGTGCCAGCAGGGGAAGGGGGAGATGGGAGACCCAGTACTTC. The whole variable domain, remainder taken from reference TRBV28 and TRBJ2-5, is DVKVTQSSRYLVKRTGEKVFLECVQDMDHENMFWYRQDPGLGLRLIYFSYDVKMKEKGDIPEGYSVSREKKERFSLILESASTNQTSMYLCASRGRGRWETQYFGPGTRLLVL.

The table lists this clonotype with many counts. The chain recombines TRBV9 with TRBJ2-4; D call uncertain. The V gene's germline CDR1 is SGDLS and CDR2 YYNGEE. This CDR3 contains 14 residues. The V end lost 0 bases, the J end lost 7 bases, and 11 bases lay between the germline ends. DNA for the CDR3: TGTGCCAGCAGCGTAGGTAGTCACGGGAACATTCAGTACTTC. Translating gives CASSVGSHGNIQYF.

The table lists this clonotype with many counts. The chain uses TRBV28 and TRBJ2-5; D might be TRBD1 or TRBD2, each matching 5 bases. Germline assignment: CDR1 MDHEN and CDR2 SYDVKM. This CDR3 has 14 amino acids. Trimming shortened V by 5 bases and J by 5 bases, and 15 bases separated the two germline ends. The CDR3 nucleotides are TGTGCCAGCAGTCGACGTGGGGGTGTGGAGACCCAGTACTTC. It codes for CASSRRGGVETQYF.

This clonotype was observed at least ten times. The gene calls are TRBV24-1 and TRBJ2-3, with 8 bases fitting TRBD2. The CDR3 is 14 residues long. Losses at the gene ends were 3 bases for V and 5 bases for J; bases not matched to a gene: 3. CDR1 and CDR2 (germline): KGHDR, SFDVKD. DNA for the CDR3: TGTGCCACCAGTGATGGACTAGCCGGAGATACGCAGTATTTT. This sequence encodes CATSDGLAGDTQYF.

The sample holds many counts of this clonotype. The rearrangement links TRBV10-3 to TRBJ1-2; 9 positions agree with TRBD1. Germline assignment: CDR1 ENHRY and CDR2 SYGVKD. CDR3 size: 14 residues. V shed 10 bases and J 8 bases; nucleotides not matched to a gene: 14. The CDR3 nucleotides are TGTGCCACCGGGACCGGGACAGGGTATCAAGGCTACACCTTC. This codes for CATGTGTGYQGYTF.

This clonotype occurred a few times. The chain links TRBV7-2 to TRBJ2-3; D may correspond to TRBD1 or TRBD2 (6 bases each). CDR3 size: 14 residues. The germline V gene encodes CDR1 SGHTA and CDR2 FQGNSA. V was pared by 5 bases and J by 4 bases, with 13 bases between. The CDR3 loop is CASSLQGTSDTQYF. The CDR3 DNA is TGTGCCAGCAGCCTGCAGGGGACTTCAGATACGCAGTATTTT.

This chain joins TRBV20-1 and TRBJ2-3, with D tentatively TRBD1 (5 bases). The CDR3 is 14 residues long. Germline assignment: CDR1 DFQATT and CDR2 SNEGSKA (reference sequence). Trimming shortened V by 4 bases and J by 5 bases, and 16 bases separated the two germline ends. The CDR3 region is CSAINGAKGDTQYF. The DNA for the CDR3 is TGCAGTGCTATTAATGGGGCCAAGGGAGATACGCAGTATTTT.

This clonotype was observed a handful of times. This chain uses TRBV21-1 with TRBJ1-1; the table's D call, TRBD1, has no DNA check behind it. TRBV21-1 is described as a pseudogene. CDR3 length equals 15 residues. The CDR3 region is CASSKAPGQGPEAFF. CDR3 DNA sequence: TGTGCCAGCAGCAAAGCCCCGGGACAGGGACCCGAAGCTTTCTTT.

The V gene is TRBV6-5, the J gene TRBJ1-5; no clear D gene. Per germline, CDR1 MNHEY and CDR2 SVGAGI. CDR3 size: 16 residues. Trimming shortened V by 0 bases and J by 1 base, and 10 bases separated the two germline ends. The CDR3 is CASSYSGVGSNQPQHF. The DNA of the CDR3 is TGTGCCAGCAGTTACTCTGGGGTCGGGAGCAATCAGCCCCAGCATTTT.

The rearrangement links TRBV6-5 to TRBJ2-5; D is unclear. The germline CDR1 and CDR2 sequences are MNHEY and SVGAGI. The CDR3 totals 13 residues. Trimming left V 4 bases short and J 0 bases short, with 6 bases between. CDR3 sequence (DNA): TGTGCCAGCAGTTTTAAGTACCAAGAGACCCAGTACTTC. This translates into CASSFKYQETQYF.

The chain carries TRBV6-6 and TRBJ2-5; D might be TRBD1 (6 bases). The V and J ends lost 2 bases and 2 bases respectively, with 15 bases between them. The CDR3 extends over 16 amino acids. Germline assignment: CDR1 MNHNY and CDR2 SVGAGI (reference sequence). In DNA, the CDR3 is TGTGCCAGCAGTTACACCGAAGGAGGACAGCAAGAGACCCAGTACTTC. The encoded protein is CASSYTEGGQQETQYF.

This sequence joins TRBV7-9 and TRBJ2-5, with 9 nucleotides matching TRBD1. The CDR3 spans 16 residues. J gave up 0 bases and V 5 bases, and 7 bases lay outside the gene matches. The germline V gene has CDR1 SEHNR and CDR2 FQNEAQ (reference sequence). CDR3 region: CASSPGGTGYQETQYF. CDR3 DNA: TGTGCCAGCAGCCCAGGCGGGACAGGGTACCAAGAGACCCAGTACTTC.

This clonotype was seen a few times. The chain joins TRBV20-1 to TRBJ2-1; maybe TRBD1 (6 bases). V lost 1 base, J lost 5 bases, and 18 bases lay in between. Germline-derived CDR1 and CDR2 are DFQATT and SNEGSKA (reference sequence). The CDR3 is made up of 16 amino acids. Here the CDR3 reads CSARAPYRVENNEQFF. The CDR3 DNA sequence: TGCAGTGCTAGAGCCCCTTACAGGGTTGAGAACAATGAGCAGTTCTTC.

This clonotype was recorded at least ten times. V usage is TRBV5-4 and J usage is TRBJ2-7; 7 nucleotides match TRBD1. From germline, CDR1 is SGHNT and CDR2 YYREEE (reference sequence). The junction had 9 bases not matched to a gene; V was cut back by 0 bases and J by 3 bases. The CDR3 spans 16 residues. The CDR3 spells CASSLAADRRDYEQYF. The CDR3 DNA sequence: TGTGCCAGCAGCTTGGCCGCGGACAGGCGAGACTACGAGCAGTACTTC.

This clonotype showed up many times. The chain joins TRBV28 to TRBJ1-4, with a tentative D call TRBD1 (5 bases). The CDR3 spans 14 residues. Trimming removed 4 bases at V and 5 bases at J, with 11 bases between. Germline loops: CDR1 MDHEN, CDR2 SYDVKM. For the CDR3, the DNA is TGTGCCAGCAGTTCGGATGCAGGGAATGAAAAACTGTTTTTT. Its translation: CASSSDAGNEKLFF. The full variable domain, its missing parts supplied by reference TRBV28 and TRBJ1-4, is DVKVTQSSRYLVKRTGEKVFLECVQDMDHENMFWYRQDPGLGLRLIYFSYDVKMKEKGDIPEGYSVSREKKERFSLILESASTNQTSMYLCASSSDAGNEKLFFGSGTQLSVL.

This chain joins TRBV29-1 and TRBJ2-1; a possible D gene is TRBD1 (7 bases). Germline CDR1 SQVTM, CDR2 ANQGSEA. The CDR3 is made up of 16 amino acids. V was cut by 0 bases and J by 3 bases, with 15 bases left in between. CDR3 DNA: TGCAGCGTTGAAGATAGGAGGGGACAGCGCTACAATGAGCAGTTCTTC. It is translated as CSVEDRRGQRYNEQFF.

This clonotype was observed a few times. V and J are TRBV27 and TRBJ2-7; 9 bases are shared with TRBD2. The CDR3 extends over 15 amino acids. Germline CDR1 reads MNHEY; CDR2 reads SMNVEV (reference sequence). V shed 2 bases and J 2 bases; nucleotides not matched to a gene: 4. The CDR3 sequence: CASSLIGTSTYEQYF. The CDR3 nucleotides are TGTGCCAGCAGTTTAATCGGGACTAGCACCTACGAGCAGTACTTC.

In this sample, this clonotype turned up many times. The chain is built from TRBV7-9 and TRBJ2-2, with 9 bases lining up with TRBD2. Germline CDR1 and CDR2: SEHNR and FQNEAQ (reference sequence). V lost 4 bases and J lost 4; bases outside the gene matches: 1. CDR3 length equals 14 residues. DNA of the CDR3: TGTGCCAGCAGCTGGACTAGCGTCACCGGGGAGCTGTTTTTT. Residues: CASSWTSVTGELFF.